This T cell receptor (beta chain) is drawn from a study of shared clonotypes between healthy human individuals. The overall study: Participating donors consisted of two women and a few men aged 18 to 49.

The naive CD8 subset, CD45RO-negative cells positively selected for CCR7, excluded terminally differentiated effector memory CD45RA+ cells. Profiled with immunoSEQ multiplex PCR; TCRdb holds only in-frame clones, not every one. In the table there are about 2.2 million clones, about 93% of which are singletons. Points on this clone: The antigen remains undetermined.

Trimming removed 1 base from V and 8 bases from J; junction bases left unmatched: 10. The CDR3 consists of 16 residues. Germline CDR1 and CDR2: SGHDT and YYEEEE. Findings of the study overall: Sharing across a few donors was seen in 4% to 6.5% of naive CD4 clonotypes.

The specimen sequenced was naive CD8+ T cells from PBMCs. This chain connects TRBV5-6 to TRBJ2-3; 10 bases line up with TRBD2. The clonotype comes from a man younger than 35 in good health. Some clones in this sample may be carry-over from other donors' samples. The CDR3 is CASSLQSSGRLGTQYF. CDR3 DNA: TGTGCCAGCAGCTTGCAGTCTAGCGGGAGATTAGGTACGCAGTATTTT.